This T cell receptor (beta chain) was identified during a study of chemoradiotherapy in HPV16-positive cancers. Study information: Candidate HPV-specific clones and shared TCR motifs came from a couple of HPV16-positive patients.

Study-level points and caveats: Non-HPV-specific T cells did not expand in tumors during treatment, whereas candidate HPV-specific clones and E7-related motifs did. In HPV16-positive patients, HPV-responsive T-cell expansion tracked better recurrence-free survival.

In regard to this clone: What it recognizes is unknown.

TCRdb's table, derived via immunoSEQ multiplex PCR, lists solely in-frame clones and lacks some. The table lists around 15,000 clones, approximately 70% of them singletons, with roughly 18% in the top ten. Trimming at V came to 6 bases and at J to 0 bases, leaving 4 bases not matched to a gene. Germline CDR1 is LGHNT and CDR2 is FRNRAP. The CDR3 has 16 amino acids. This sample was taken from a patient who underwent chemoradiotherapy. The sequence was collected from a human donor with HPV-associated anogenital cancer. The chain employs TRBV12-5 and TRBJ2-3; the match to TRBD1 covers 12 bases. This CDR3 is CASGPGQGASTDTQYF. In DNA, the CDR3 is TGTGCTAGTGGCCCGGGACAGGGGGCGAGCACAGATACGCAGTATTTT.